This paragraph reports one TCR beta chain. This sample is drawn from a study of blood T cell repertoires in COVID-19. Study in general: Acute and convalescent COVID-19 specimens originated in the United States, Italy and Spain. T cells, B-cell-depleted T cells, or PBMCs supplied cDNA or gDNA.

Per the authors' pipeline: By means of reference gene primer amplification, nucleated cell counts were estimated. Only in-frame clones appear in the TCRdb table, and some are missing; sequencing was by immunoSEQ multiplex PCR. V and J calls and clone size come straight from that table; D and trimming were deduced from the DNA. This table has fewer than 90,000 clones, about 90% appearing once. V was clipped by 5 bases and J by 0 bases, with 5 bases between them. The CDR3 contains 13 residues. Germline CDR1 SGHRS, CDR2 YFSETQ. The chain recombines TRBV5-1 with TRBJ1-4; D is ambiguous. The receptor was isolated from a male donor with acute or convalescent COVID-19. The sequenced sample was peripheral blood. Written as DNA, the CDR3 is TGCGCCAGCAGTCTCGCAACTAATGAAAAACTGTTTTTT. This encodes CASSLATNEKLFF.